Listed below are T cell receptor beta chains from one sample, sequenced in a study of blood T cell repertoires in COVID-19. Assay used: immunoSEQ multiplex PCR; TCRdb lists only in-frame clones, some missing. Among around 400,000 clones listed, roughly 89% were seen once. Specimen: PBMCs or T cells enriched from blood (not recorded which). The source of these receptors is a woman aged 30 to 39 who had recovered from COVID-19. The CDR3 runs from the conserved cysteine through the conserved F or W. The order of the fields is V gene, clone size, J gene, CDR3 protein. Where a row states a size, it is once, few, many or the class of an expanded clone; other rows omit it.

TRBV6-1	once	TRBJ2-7	CASSEGSSYEQYF
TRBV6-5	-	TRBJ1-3	CASSRTGAGNTIYF
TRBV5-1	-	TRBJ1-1	CASSPGFKNTEAFF
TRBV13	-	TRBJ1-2	CASSLSWGQNTNYGYTF
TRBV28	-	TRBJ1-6	CASSFDRGPNSPLHF
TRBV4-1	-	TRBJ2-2	CASSSHRVGTGELFF
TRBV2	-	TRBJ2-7	CASSLRYEQYF
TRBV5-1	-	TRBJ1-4	CASSPWTGENEKLFF
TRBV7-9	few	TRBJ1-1	CASSLAEGGTEAFF
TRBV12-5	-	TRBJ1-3	CASGLGHISGNTIYF
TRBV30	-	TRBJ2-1	CACRSSYNEQFF
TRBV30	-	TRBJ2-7	CAGGSYEQYF
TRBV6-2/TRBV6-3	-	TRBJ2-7	CASSPGGGSNYEQYF
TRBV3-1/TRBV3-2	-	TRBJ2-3	CASSPTSQADTQYF
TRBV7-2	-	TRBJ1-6	CASSTRTLGSVSPLHF
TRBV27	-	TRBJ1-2	CASSSDRVGYGYTF
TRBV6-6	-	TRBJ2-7	CASRAHGGSYEQYF
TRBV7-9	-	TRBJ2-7	CASTPGDGYEQYF
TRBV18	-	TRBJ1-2	CASSPRVVEKYGYTF
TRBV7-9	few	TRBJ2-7	CASSLKDRAYEQYF
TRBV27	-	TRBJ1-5	CASSLSSGGNNQPQHF
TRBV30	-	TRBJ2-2	CAWSAWRPGLAGGLNTGELFF
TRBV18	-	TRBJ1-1	CASSRDTNTEAFF
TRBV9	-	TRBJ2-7	CASSAGLAGRHEQYF
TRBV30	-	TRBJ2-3	CAWEMGQGTDTQYF
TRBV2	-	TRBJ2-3	CAGAWERGDTQYF
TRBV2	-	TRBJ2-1	CASTMAGAYNEQFF
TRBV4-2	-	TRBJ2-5	CASSQEAAQETQYF
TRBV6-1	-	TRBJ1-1	CASSATSGGIGTEAFF
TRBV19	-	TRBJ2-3	CASSIVDGRPSGTQYF
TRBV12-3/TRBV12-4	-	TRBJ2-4	CATSIQGGSIQYF
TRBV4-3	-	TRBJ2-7	CASSQVISGGEQYF
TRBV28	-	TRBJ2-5	CASSPAGTGEETQYF
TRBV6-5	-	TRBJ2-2	CASSPGTSRTGELFF
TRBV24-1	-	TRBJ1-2	CATSDSTPWQSHGYTF
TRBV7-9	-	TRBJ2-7	CASSSHGGIYEQYF
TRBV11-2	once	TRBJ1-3	CASSLEGPGGNTIYF